These T cell receptor beta chains were read from a single sample in a study of CD8 T cells in ankylosing spondylitis. TCRdb independently ran MiXCR on the 5' RACE reads; one entry per CDR3 protein. The table has approximately 150,000 distinct CDR3 sequences, roughly 31% seen once. Sequencing was performed on synovial fluid, either unsorted or a sorted T cell fraction (not recorded which). Receptors originate from a male donor with ankylosing spondylitis. Each CDR3 is given with its conserved first and last residue. Each record gives: J gene, V gene, clone size, D gene, CDR3 DNA, CDR3 protein. A D gene is named only where the DNA matches it firmly. Rows give clone size only sometimes, using once, few, many, or a class for an expanded clone.

J: TRBJ2-7
V: TRBV2
size: .
D: .
DNA: TGTGCCAGCAGTGAAGCGGAACAGGGACCCTACGAGCAGTACTTC
CDR3: CASSEAEQGPYEQYF

J: TRBJ2-2
V: TRBV12-3/TRBV12-4
size: .
D: TRBD1
DNA: TGTGCCAGCAGTCTCGGACAGGGGGGTAACACCGGGGAGCTGTTTTTT
CDR3: CASSLGQGGNTGELFF

J: TRBJ1-6
V: TRBV2
size: few
D: .
DNA: TGTGCCAGCAGCCCGGGGCCAAGTTCACCCCTCCACTTT
CDR3: CASSPGPSSPLHF

J: TRBJ2-5
V: TRBV11-2
size: .
D: .
DNA: TGTGCCAGCAGCTTAGGGCCAGGGTCGGTGGAGACCCAGTACTTC
CDR3: CASSLGPGSVETQYF

J: TRBJ2-2
V: TRBV20-1
size: .
D: .
DNA: TGCAGCGTCGGGTCTGCGGGATCGAACACCGGGGAGCTGTTTTTT
CDR3: CSVGSAGSNTGELFF

J: TRBJ2-7
V: TRBV4-2
size: .
D: .
DNA: TGTGCCAGCAGCCAAGATCCCGACTTGAGTTCCTACGAGCAGTACTTC
CDR3: CASSQDPDLSSYEQYF

J: TRBJ2-5
V: TRBV9
size: .
D: .
DNA: TGTGCCAGCAGCGTAGCTAGCTACCAAGAGACCCAGTACTTC
CDR3: CASSVASYQETQYF

J: TRBJ1-5
V: TRBV10-3
size: medium-sized
D: .
DNA: TGTGCCATCAGTGGGGGGGCCGGGGAGCCCCAGCATTTT
CDR3: CAISGGAGEPQHF

J: TRBJ2-3
V: TRBV7-9
size: many
D: .
DNA: TGTGCCAGCAGACCTGAGGGCACAGATACGCAGTATTTT
CDR3: CASRPEGTDTQYF

J: TRBJ1-1
V: TRBV9
size: .
D: TRBD1
DNA: TGTGCCAGCAGCGTTCAGACAGGGCCCAACACTGAAGCTTTCTTT
CDR3: CASSVQTGPNTEAFF

J: TRBJ2-3
V: TRBV5-1
size: .
D: TRBD1
DNA: TGCGCCAGCAGCCCAGACAGGGGGAACACAGATACGCAGTATTTT
CDR3: CASSPDRGNTDTQYF

J: TRBJ2-5
V: TRBV3-1
size: many
D: .
DNA: TGTGCCAGCAGCCAAGAGGGGAAGACCCAGTACTTC
CDR3: CASSQEGKTQYF

J: TRBJ1-5
V: TRBV6-2/TRBV6-3
size: few
D: .
DNA: TGTGCCAGCAGTTACGGGGGCGCGGGAGGGCAGCCCCAGCATTTT
CDR3: CASSYGGAGGQPQHF

J: TRBJ1-1
V: TRBV4-2
size: many
D: TRBD1
DNA: TGTGCCAGCAGCCAACAAAAGCAGGGGGCTGCTGAAGCTTTCTTT
CDR3: CASSQQKQGAAEAFF

J: TRBJ2-7
V: TRBV4-1
size: .
D: .
DNA: TGCGCCAGCAGCCTCCAGGGAAAAGTGGGCGAGCAGTACTTC
CDR3: CASSLQGKVGEQYF

J: TRBJ2-3
V: TRBV9
size: .
D: .
DNA: TGTGCCAGCAGCTCGCGGACGTTAGATACGCAGTATTTT
CDR3: CASSSRTLDTQYF

J: TRBJ2-5
V: TRBV7-2
size: many
D: .
DNA: TGTGCCAGCAGGGGGGGGGGAACAGGGCGAGAGACCCAGTACTTC
CDR3: CASRGGGTGRETQYF

J: TRBJ1-6
V: TRBV12-3/TRBV12-4
size: once
D: .
DNA: TGTGCCACCAGAGGTTACCGTAATTCACCCCTCCACTTT
CDR3: CATRGYRNSPLHF

J: TRBJ2-5
V: TRBV4-1
size: .
D: .
DNA: TGCGCCAGCAGCCAAGAGGTCACTCTCCAAGAGACCCAGTACTTC
CDR3: CASSQEVTLQETQYF

J: TRBJ1-2
V: TRBV29-1
size: .
D: TRBD1
DNA: TGCAGCGTCACCGGGACAGTTTCCGGCTACACCTTC
CDR3: CSVTGTVSGYTF

J: TRBJ2-3
V: TRBV30
size: .
D: .
DNA: TGTGCCTGGAGTTTGGGTTTGACAGATACGCAGTATTTT
CDR3: CAWSLGLTDTQYF

J: TRBJ2-6
V: TRBV12-3/TRBV12-4
size: few
D: TRBD1
DNA: TGTGCCAGCAGTTTAACCACAGGGGTCGGGGCCAACGTCCTGACTTTC
CDR3: CASSLTTGVGANVLTF

J: TRBJ2-3
V: TRBV7-9
size: .
D: TRBD1
DNA: TGTGCCAGCACCACAGGGGACCGTGCTAGCACAGATACGCAGTATTTT
CDR3: CASTTGDRASTDTQYF

J: TRBJ2-1
V: TRBV11-1
size: .
D: TRBD2
DNA: TGTGCCAGCAGCTTAGGAACCGTGCTAGCGGGGGGGTATTACAATGAGCAGTTCTTC
CDR3: CASSLGTVLAGGYYNEQFF

J: TRBJ2-7
V: TRBV19
size: .
D: TRBD2
DNA: TGTGCCAGTAGTCCAAGGACTAGCGGGAGCTCCTACGAGCAGTACTTC
CDR3: CASSPRTSGSSYEQYF

J: TRBJ1-2
V: TRBV2
size: .
D: TRBD1
DNA: TGTGCCAGCAGTGAGAGGACGGGACAGGGAGCTCCTTATGGCTACACCTTC
CDR3: CASSERTGQGAPYGYTF